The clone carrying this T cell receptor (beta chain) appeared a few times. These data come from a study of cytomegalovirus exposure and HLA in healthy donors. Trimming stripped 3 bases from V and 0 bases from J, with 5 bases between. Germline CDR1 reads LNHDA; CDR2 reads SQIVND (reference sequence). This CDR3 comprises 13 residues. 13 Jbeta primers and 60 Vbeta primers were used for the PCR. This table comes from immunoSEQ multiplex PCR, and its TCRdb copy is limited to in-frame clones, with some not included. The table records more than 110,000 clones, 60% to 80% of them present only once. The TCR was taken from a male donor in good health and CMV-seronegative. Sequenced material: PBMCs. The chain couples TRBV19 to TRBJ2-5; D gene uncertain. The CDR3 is CASSIVYQETQYF. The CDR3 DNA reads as TGTGCCAGTAGTATCGTCTACCAAGAGACCCAGTACTTC.